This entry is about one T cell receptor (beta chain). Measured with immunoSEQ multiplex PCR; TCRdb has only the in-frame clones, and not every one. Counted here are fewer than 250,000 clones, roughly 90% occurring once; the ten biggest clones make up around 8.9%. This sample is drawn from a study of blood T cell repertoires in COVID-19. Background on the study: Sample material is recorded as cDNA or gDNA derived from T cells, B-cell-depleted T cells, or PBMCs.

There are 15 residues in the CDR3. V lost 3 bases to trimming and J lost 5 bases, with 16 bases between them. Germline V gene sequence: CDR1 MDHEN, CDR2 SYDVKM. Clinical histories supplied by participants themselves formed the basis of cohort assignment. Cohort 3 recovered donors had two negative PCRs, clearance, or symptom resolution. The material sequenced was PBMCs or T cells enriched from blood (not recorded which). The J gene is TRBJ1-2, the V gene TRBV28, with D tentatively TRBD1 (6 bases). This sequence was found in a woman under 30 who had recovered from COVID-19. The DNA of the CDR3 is TGTGCCAGCAGTTTTAATACGGGAACAGGGTATGGCTACACCTTC. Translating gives CASSFNTGTGYGYTF.